This entry lists 9 T cell receptor beta chains sequenced from one sample in a study of cytomegalovirus exposure and HLA in healthy donors. In the PCR, 60 Vbeta and 13 Jbeta primers were used. Method: immunoSEQ multiplex PCR; TCRdb's copy keeps in-frame clones and lacks some. Here the sample spans fewer than 350,000 clones, roughly 90% being singletons. Source material: PBMCs. The receptors come from a woman aged 18-30 years in good health and CMV-seronegative.

V gene TRBV2 combines with J gene TRBJ2-1, with 8 bases aligning to TRBD2. CDR3 size: 14 residues. The trim removed 6 bases at V and 5 bases at J, leaving 6 bases unmatched. The germline CDR1 and CDR2 sequences are SNHLY and FYNNEI. DNA for the CDR3: TGTGCCAGCAGGTTAGCGGGGCAAAACAATGAGCAGTTCTTC. Its protein is CASRLAGQNNEQFF. Filled out from reference TRBV2 and TRBJ2-1, the complete variable domain reads EPEVTQTPSHQVTQMGQEVILRCVPISNHLYFYWYRQILGQKVEFLVSFYNNEISEKSEIFDDQFSVERPDGSNFTLKIRSTKLEDSAMYFCASRLAGQNNEQFFGPGTRLTVL.

This chain connects TRBV7-2 to TRBJ2-5, with D perhaps TRBD1 (6 bases). With the DNA end fitting TRBJ2-7 better, the J assignment may be wrong. CDR3 length: 14 amino acids. CDR1 is SGHTA, CDR2 FQGNSA, per germline. The CDR3 is CASSWLLAGAEQYF. Here the CDR3 DNA reads TGTGCCAGCAGCTGGCTATTGGCAGGGGCCGAGCAGTACTTC.

V and J are TRBV6-1 and TRBJ2-5, with D tentatively TRBD2 (6 bases). Germline V lookup: CDR1 MNHNS, CDR2 SASEGT. Trimming pared 5 bases from V and 5 bases from J, leaving 12 bases between. The CDR3 is made up of 13 amino acids. The CDR3 here is CASSQTSPETQYF. CDR3 DNA: TGTGCCAGCAGTCAGACTAGTCCGGAGACCCAGTACTTC.

Turning to this clone: The sample carries other DNA sequences with the same CDR3. The chain recombines TRBV27 with TRBJ1-1; D is ambiguous. The V gene's germline CDR1 is MNHEY and CDR2 SMNVEV (reference sequence). V shed 0 bases and J shed 4 bases, with 9 bases lying between them. The CDR3 runs 14 residues. The CDR3 reads CASSLSRGRTEAFF. CDR3 bases: TGTGCCAGCAGTTTATCGCGAGGTCGCACTGAAGCTTTCTTT.

A few counts support this clone. CDR3 sequence reads: CASSDTGKTEAFF. The CDR3 region has the DNA TGTGCCAGCAGTGATACAGGGAAGACTGAAGCTTTCTTT. The V and J genes are TRBV25-1 and TRBJ1-1, with D possibly TRBD1 on 6 matching bases. The V and J ends lost 3 bases and 5 bases respectively, with 10 bases between them. Germline assignment: CDR1 MGHDK and CDR2 SYGVNS. The CDR3 sequence is 13 residues long.

This clone was detected only once. The genes are TRBV6-1 and TRBJ1-1; D is possibly TRBD1 (5 bases). The CDR3 extends over 14 amino acids. Trimming took off 4 bases at V and 11 bases at J, with 20 bases between the two ends. From germline, CDR1 is MNHNS and CDR2 SASEGT. The CDR3 protein is CASSGLGRTLNAFF. The DNA for the CDR3 is TGTGCCAGCAGTGGGCTGGGGCGGACACTGAATGCTTTCTTT.

J is TRBJ1-1 and V is TRBV30; no clear D. The V and J ends lost 2 bases and 1 base respectively, with 8 bases between them. The CDR3 contains 13 residues. CDR1 is GTSNPN, CDR2 SVGIG, per germline (reference sequence). The CDR3 DNA reads TGTGCCTGGAGTCAGTTTGAGAACACTGAAGCTTTCTTT. Its translation: CAWSQFENTEAFF.

The rearrangement links TRBV12-5 to TRBJ2-2; D is undetermined. Germline CDR1 and CDR2: LGHNT and FRNRAP. Deletions cut 4 bases from V and 4 bases from J, with 4 bases between. This CDR3 comprises 12 residues. The CDR3 here is CASGSVTGELFF. CDR3 DNA sequence: TGTGCTAGTGGTTCTGTCACCGGGGAGCTGTTTTTT.

The chain carries TRBV30 and TRBJ1-4; D unclear. This CDR3 comprises 11 residues. The V gene's germline CDR1 is GTSNPN and CDR2 SVGIG (reference sequence). Trimming shortened V by 5 bases and J by 10 bases, and 11 bases separated the two germline ends. This CDR3 is CAWGPSGKLFF. CDR3 DNA sequence: TGTGCCTGGGGCCCGTCGGGAAAACTGTTTTTT.